This T cell receptor (beta chain) comes out of a study of T cell changes during pregnancy in multiple sclerosis. The CDR3 runs to 16 residues. V lost 9 bases to trimming and J lost 9 bases; unmatched junction nucleotides: 18. The germline CDR1 and CDR2 sequences are SNHLY and FYNNEI. Profiled with immunoSEQ multiplex PCR; TCRdb holds only in-frame clones, not every one. The profile shows about 72,000 clones, about 90% of them singletons. The TCR sequence derives from a female donor with multiple sclerosis, enrolled in a pregnancy study. The rearrangement joins TRBV2 to TRBJ1-5; 9 nucleotides agree with TRBD1. The sequenced sample was peripheral blood, obtained in the second trimester of pregnancy. CDR3 DNA sequence: TGTGCCAGTGAACAGGGGGCCTTTGGAATAGTAGTGCCCCAGCATTTT. Encoded protein: CASEQGAFGIVVPQHF.